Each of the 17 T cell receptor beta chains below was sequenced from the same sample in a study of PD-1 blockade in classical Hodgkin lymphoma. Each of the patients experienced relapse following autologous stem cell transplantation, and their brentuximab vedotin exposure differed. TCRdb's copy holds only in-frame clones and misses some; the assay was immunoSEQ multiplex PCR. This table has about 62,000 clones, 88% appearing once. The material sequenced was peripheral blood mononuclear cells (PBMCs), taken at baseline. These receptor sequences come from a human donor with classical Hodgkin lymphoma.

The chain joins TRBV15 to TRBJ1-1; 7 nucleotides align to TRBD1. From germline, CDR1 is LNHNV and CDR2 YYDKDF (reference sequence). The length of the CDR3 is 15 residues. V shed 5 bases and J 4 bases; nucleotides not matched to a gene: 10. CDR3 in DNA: TGTGCCACCAGCCCCAGGGGCACAGGGGCCACTGAAGCTTTCTTT. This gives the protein CATSPRGTGATEAFF.

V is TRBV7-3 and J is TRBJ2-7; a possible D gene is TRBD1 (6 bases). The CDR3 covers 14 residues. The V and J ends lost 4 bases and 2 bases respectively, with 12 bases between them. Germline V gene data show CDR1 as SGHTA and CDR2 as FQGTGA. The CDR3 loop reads CASSSYRAPYEQYF. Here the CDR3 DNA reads TGTGCCAGCAGCTCCTACAGGGCCCCCTACGAGCAGTACTTC.

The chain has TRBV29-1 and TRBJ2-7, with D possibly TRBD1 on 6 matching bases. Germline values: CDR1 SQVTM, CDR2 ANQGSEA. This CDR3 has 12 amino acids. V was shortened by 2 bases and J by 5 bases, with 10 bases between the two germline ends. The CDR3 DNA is TGCAGCGTTGAATACAGGGCAGACGAGCAGTACTTC. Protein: CSVEYRADEQYF.

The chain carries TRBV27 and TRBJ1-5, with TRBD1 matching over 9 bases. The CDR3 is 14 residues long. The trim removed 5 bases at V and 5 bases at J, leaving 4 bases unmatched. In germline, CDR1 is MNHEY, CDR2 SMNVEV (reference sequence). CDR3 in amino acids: CASSPGQGYQPQHF. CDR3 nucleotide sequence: TGTGCCAGCAGTCCGGGACAGGGATATCAGCCCCAGCATTTT.

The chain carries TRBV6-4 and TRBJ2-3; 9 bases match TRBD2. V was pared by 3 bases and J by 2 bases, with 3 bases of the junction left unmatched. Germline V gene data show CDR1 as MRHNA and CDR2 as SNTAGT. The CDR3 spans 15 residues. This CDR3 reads CASSESGGSTDTQYF. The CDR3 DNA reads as TGTGCCAGCAGTGAAAGCGGGGGGTCCACAGATACGCAGTATTTT.

Here the CDR3 reads CASTLNPAGDFTDTQYF. DNA for the CDR3: TGCGCCAGCACCCTAAACCCAGCGGGGGACTTCACAGATACGCAGTATTTT. The chain combines TRBV5-1 with TRBJ2-3, with 8 positions matching TRBD2. The ends lost 6 bases at V and 2 bases at J; junction bases unmatched: 14. CDR1 is SGHRS and CDR2 is YFSETQ in the germline V gene. This CDR3 is 17 amino acids long.

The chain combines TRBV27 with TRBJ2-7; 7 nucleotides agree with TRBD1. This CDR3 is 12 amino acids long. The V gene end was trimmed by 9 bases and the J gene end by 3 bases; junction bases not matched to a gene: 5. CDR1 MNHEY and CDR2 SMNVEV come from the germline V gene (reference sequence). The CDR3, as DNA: TGTGCCAGTGGACAGGTAGACTACGAGCAGTACTTC. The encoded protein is CASGQVDYEQYF.

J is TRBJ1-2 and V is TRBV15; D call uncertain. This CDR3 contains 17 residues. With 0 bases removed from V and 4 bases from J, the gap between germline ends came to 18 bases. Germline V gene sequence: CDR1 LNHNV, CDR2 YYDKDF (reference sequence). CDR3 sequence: CATSRDLVGSSFYGYTF. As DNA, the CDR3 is TGTGCCACCAGCAGAGATCTAGTAGGATCCTCCTTCTATGGCTACACCTTC.

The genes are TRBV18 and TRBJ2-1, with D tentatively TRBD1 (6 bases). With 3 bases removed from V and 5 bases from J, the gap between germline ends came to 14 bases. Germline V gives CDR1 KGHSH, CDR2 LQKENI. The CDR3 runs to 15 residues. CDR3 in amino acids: CASSPQGLPDNEQFF. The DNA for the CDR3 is TGTGCCAGCTCACCCCAGGGGCTACCAGACAATGAGCAGTTCTTC.

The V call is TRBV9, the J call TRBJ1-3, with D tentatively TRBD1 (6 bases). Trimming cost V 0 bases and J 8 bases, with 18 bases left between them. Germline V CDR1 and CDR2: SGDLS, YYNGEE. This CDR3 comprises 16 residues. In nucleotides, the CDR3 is TGTGCCAGCAGCGTAGCGGCGGGGGGGCAGGGCCACACCATATATTTT. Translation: CASSVAAGGQGHTIYF.

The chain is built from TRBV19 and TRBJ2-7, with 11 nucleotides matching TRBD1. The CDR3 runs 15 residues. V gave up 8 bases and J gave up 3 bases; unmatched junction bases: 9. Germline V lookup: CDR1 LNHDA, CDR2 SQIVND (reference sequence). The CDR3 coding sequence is TGTGCCAGTGCGGTTTTAGGGACAGGGGGCTACGAGCAGTACTTC. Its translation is CASAVLGTGGYEQYF.

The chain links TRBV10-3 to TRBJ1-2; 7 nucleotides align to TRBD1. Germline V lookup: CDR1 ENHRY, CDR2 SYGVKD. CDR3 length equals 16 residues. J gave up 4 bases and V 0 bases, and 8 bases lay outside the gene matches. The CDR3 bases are TGTGCCATCAGTGAGTCGACAGGGAGTGACCTCTATGGCTACACCTTC. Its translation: CAISESTGSDLYGYTF.

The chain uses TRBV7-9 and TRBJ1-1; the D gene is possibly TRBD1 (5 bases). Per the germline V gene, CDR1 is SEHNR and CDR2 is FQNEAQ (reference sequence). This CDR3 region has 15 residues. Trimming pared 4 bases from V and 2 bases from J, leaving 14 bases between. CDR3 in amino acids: CASSSTGLGNTEAFF. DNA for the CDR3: TGTGCCAGCAGCTCCACGGGACTTGGAAACACTGAAGCTTTCTTT.

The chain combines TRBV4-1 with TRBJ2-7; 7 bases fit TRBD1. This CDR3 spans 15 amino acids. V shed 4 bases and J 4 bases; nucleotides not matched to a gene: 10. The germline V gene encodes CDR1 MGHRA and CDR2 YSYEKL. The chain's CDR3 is CASSPASGGQYEQYF. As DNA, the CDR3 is TGCGCCAGCAGCCCGGCAAGTGGGGGACAGTACGAGCAGTACTTC.

CDR3 sequence reads: CASSPPLQGQPQHF. The CDR3 DNA sequence: TGTGCCAGCTCACCACCGTTACAGGGCCAGCCCCAGCATTTT. V and J are TRBV18 and TRBJ1-5; possibly TRBD1 for D (6 bases). Between the trimmed V and J ends, which lost 0 bases and 7 bases, there was a span of 10 bases. CDR1 is KGHSH, CDR2 LQKENI, per germline. This CDR3 spans 14 amino acids.

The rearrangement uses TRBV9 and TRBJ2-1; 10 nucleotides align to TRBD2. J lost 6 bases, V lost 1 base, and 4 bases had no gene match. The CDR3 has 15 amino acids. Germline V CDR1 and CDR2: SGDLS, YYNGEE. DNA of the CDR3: TGTGCCAGCAGCGTAAAGCGGGGGGGCCGCAATGAGCAGTTCTTC. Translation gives CASSVKRGGRNEQFF.

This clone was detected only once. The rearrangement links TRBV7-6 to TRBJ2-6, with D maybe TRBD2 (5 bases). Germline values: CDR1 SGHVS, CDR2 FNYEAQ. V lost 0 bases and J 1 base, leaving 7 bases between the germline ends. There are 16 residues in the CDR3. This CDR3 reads CASSLAPGSGANVLTF. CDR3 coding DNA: TGTGCCAGCAGCTTAGCGCCGGGGTCTGGGGCCAACGTCCTGACTTTC.